The 10 T cell receptor beta chains listed next were all sequenced from one sample in a study of identical twins. TCRdb independently ran MiXCR on the 5' RACE reads; one entry per CDR3 protein. The sample lists some 1,600,000 distinct CDR3 sequences; around a third were seen once. Sample: cord blood. These receptor sequences come from a newborn girl in good health.

V gene TRBV10-3 combines with J gene TRBJ2-5; D is ambiguous. With the DNA end fitting TRBJ2-7 better, the J assignment may be wrong. This CDR3 has 14 residues. The germline V gene has CDR1 ENHRY and CDR2 SYGVKD. CDR3 in DNA: TGTGCCATCAATGACATGGCTACTGGCCCCGAGCAGTACTTC. It translates to CAINDMATGPEQYF.

V gene TRBV7-2 combines with J gene TRBJ1-3, with TRBD1 as a possible D gene (6 bases). Germline V gene data show CDR1 as SGHTA and CDR2 as FQGNSA. The CDR3 totals 16 residues. V lost 0 bases and J lost 0, with 9 bases in between. In nucleotides, the CDR3 is TGTGCCAGCAGCTTAGCGGGGGGCTCCTCTGGAAACACCATATATTTT. Its translation is CASSLAGGSSGNTIYF.

This clonotype was recorded a few times. This chain connects TRBV13 to TRBJ2-3; 7 bases agree with TRBD2. The CDR3 extends over 15 amino acids. The junction had 4 bases not matched to a gene; V was cut back by 2 bases and J by 2 bases. The germline V gene has CDR1 PRHDT and CDR2 FYEKMQ (reference sequence). CDR3 sequence: CASSLLLAYTDTQYF. The CDR3 DNA reads TGTGCCAGCAGCTTACTACTAGCGTACACAGATACGCAGTATTTT. The complete variable domain, with remaining parts taken from reference TRBV13 and TRBJ2-3, reads AAGVIQSPRHLIKEKRETATLKCYPIPRHDTVYWYQQGPGQDPQFLISFYEKMQSDKGSIPDRFSAQQFSDYHSELNMSSLELGDSALYFCASSLLLAYTDTQYFGPGTRLTVL.

V usage is TRBV5-1 and J usage is TRBJ2-7; D possibly corresponds to TRBD2 (6 bases). Germline CDR1 SGHRS, CDR2 YFSETQ. The V end lost 6 bases, the J end lost 7 bases, and 17 bases lay between the germline ends. The CDR3 spans 13 residues. CDR3 region: CASNWDSLGEQYF. CDR3 nucleotide sequence: TGCGCCAGCAACTGGGACTCGCTAGGTGAGCAGTACTTC.

The chain links TRBV28 to TRBJ2-3, with a weak D call TRBD2 (6 bases). Per germline, CDR1 MDHEN and CDR2 SYDVKM. Trimming removed 6 bases from V and 3 bases from J, with 16 bases in between. The CDR3 is 15 amino acids. Written as DNA, the CDR3 is TGTGCCAGCAGCCTAATCGGGACTTCGACAGATACGCAGTATTTT. This gives the protein CASSLIGTSTDTQYF.

This chain links TRBV24-1 with TRBJ2-1; 10 bases fit TRBD2. Germline trimming cut 2 bases from V and 8 bases from J; bases unmatched to any gene: 8. The CDR3 totals 16 residues. The germline gives CDR1 KGHDR, CDR2 SFDVKD. CDR3 residues: CATSDSKLAGFHEQFF. In nucleotides, the CDR3 is TGTGCCACCAGTGATTCTAAACTAGCGGGGTTTCATGAGCAGTTCTTC.

A note on this clonotype: The junction differs from germline at one of its ends, possibly a read error. This chain connects TRBV5-6 to TRBJ2-4; maybe TRBD1 (5 bases). The J call may be mistaken, given a closer DNA end match to TRBJ2-7. Germline lookup yields CDR1 SGHDT and CDR2 YYEEEE. The CDR3 covers 13 residues. The CDR3: CVSSLWQGREQYF. In DNA form, the CDR3 reads TGTGTCAGCAGCTTGTGGCAGGGTCGCGAGCAGTACTTC.

CDR3 DNA sequence: TGCAGTGCCCTAACAGGGCATTCAACCAAAAACATTCAGTACTTC. The encoded protein is CSALTGHSTKNIQYF. The V call is TRBV20-1, the J call TRBJ2-4; possibly TRBD1 for D (6 bases). Germline V gene lookup returns CDR1 DFQATT and CDR2 SNEGSKA (reference sequence). Trimming cost V 6 bases and J 2 bases, with 17 bases left between them. The CDR3 contains 15 residues.

The CDR3 loop reads CASSLKTSGRRNEQFF. The DNA for the CDR3 is TGCGCCAGCAGCCTAAAAACTAGCGGGAGGAGGAATGAGCAGTTCTTC. V and J are TRBV4-1 and TRBJ2-1; 12 bases fit TRBD2. V shed 4 bases, J shed 7 bases, and the junction held 8 bases outside the gene matches. The germline V gene encodes CDR1 MGHRA and CDR2 YSYEKL. This CDR3 contains 16 residues.

The chain is built from TRBV28 and TRBJ1-6, with 9 bases matching TRBD1. This CDR3 is built from 14 residues. V shed 8 bases, J shed 3 bases, and the junction held 2 bases outside the gene matches. Germline V gene sequence: CDR1 MDHEN, CDR2 SYDVKM. CDR3 DNA sequence: TGTGCCAGCCAGACAGGGGGCTATAATTCACCCCTCCACTTT. Its protein is CASQTGGYNSPLHF. Variable domain in full (rest from reference TRBV28 and TRBJ1-6): DVKVTQSSRYLVKRTGEKVFLECVQDMDHENMFWYRQDPGLGLRLIYFSYDVKMKEKGDIPEGYSVSREKKERFSLILESASTNQTSMYLCASQTGGYNSPLHFGNGTRLTVT.